The clone carrying this T cell receptor (beta chain) showed up just once. Antigen: not known. Researchers ran the PCR with 60 Vbeta and 13 Jbeta primers. Repertoires were generated with immunoSEQ multiplex PCR, while TCRdb's copy carries only in-frame clones and drops some. Found here are 160,000 or so clones, more than 80% of them singletons; the top ten hold approximately 5%. This sample stems from a study of cytomegalovirus exposure and HLA in healthy donors. Turning to the study itself: There were roughly 80 million unique TCRs (from HLA-typed donors) in an early data release. Study-level results: Sequencing depth across donors, presence/absence analyses assumed, was roughly uniform.

With 8 bases clipped from V and 6 bases from J, the junction kept 10 bases outside the gene matches. Germline loops: CDR1 SNHLY, CDR2 FYNNEI. This CDR3 has 13 amino acids. The receptor was derived from a woman aged 18-30 years in good health and CMV-seropositive. The chain recombines TRBV2 with TRBJ2-7; 7 bases align to TRBD2. The sequencing sample was made of PBMCs. CDR3 nucleotide sequence: TGTGCCAGCGGGGGGGAGCAAGGACGCGAGCAGTACTTC. It specifies CASGGEQGREQYF. Full variable domain (remainder filled in from reference TRBV2 and TRBJ2-7): EPEVTQTPSHQVTQMGQEVILRCVPISNHLYFYWYRQILGQKVEFLVSFYNNEISEKSEIFDDQFSVERPDGSNFTLKIRSTKLEDSAMYFCASGGEQGREQYFGPGTRLTVT.